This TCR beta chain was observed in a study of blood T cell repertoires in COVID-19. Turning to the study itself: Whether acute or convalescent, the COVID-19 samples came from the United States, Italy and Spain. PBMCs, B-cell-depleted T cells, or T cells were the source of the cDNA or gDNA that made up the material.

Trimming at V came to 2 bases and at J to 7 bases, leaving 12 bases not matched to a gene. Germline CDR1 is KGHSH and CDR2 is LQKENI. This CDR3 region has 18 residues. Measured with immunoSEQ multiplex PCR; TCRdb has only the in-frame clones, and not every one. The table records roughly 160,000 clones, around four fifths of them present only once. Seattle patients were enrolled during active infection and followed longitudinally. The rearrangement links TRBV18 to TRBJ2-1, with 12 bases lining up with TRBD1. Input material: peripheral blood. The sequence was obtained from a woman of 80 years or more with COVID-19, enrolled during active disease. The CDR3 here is CASSPILPTGQGANEQFF. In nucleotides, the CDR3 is TGTGCCAGCTCACCAATCCTTCCTACGGGACAGGGGGCGAATGAGCAGTTCTTC.